This TCR beta chain was obtained from a study of molecular identifiers for immune sequencing clone quantification. The wider study: Replicates partitioned RNA from about 20,000 or 100,000 naive CD8 cells into five parts, sequencing four.

The J segment lost 6 bases and the V segment lost 5 bases, leaving 15 bases of the junction unmatched. Looked up from germline, CDR1 is MNHEY and CDR2 is SVGAGI. The CDR3 has 17 residues. Study-level results: Spiked TCR RNA from one Jurkat cell reportedly showed up when mixed among 950,000 to 1,000,000 naive cells.

TCR libraries were built in bulk with a published protocol and specific TCR primers. TCRdb reanalysed the PCR reads using MiXCR and keeps one entry per CDR3 protein. The data contain around 460,000 distinct CDR3 sequences, roughly 24% of them singletons. Points on this clonotype: The antigen remains unidentified. Being one base from a much bigger clone, this may be a read error.

The sequenced sample consisted of naive CD8+ T cells from blood, with Jurkat cell RNA spiked in. Regarding subset: FACS-sorted CD8+CD4-CCR7+CD45RA+ naive T cells. This chain connects TRBV6-5 to TRBJ1-1; 10 bases fit TRBD1. This sequence was found in a human donor in good health. Some libraries in this study had Jurkat cell RNA spiked in. The chain's CDR3 is CASSPRDRGLFSPEAFF. Here the CDR3 DNA reads TGTGCCAGCAGTCCCCGGGACAGGGGCCTCTTTAGCCCTGAAGCTTTCTTT.